This is a list of T cell receptor beta chains from one sample in a study of T cells in Graves' hyperthyroidism and ophthalmopathy. TCRdb independently ran MiXCR on the multiplex PCR reads; one entry per CDR3 protein. The sample lists nearly 600,000 distinct CDR3 sequences, approximately 15% seen once, with roughly 6.9% in the top ten. The sample consisted of blood. All receptors come from a woman aged 18-35 years with Graves' ophthalmopathy. The CDR3 runs from the conserved cysteine through the conserved F or W. The D gene is left open where the match is weak. Part of the rows lack a size; the others show once, few, many or a class for expanded clones.

J: TRBJ2-1
V: TRBV12-3/TRBV12-4
size: many
D: TRBD1
DNA: TGTGCCAGCAGTTCTCGACAGGGTTACGAGCAGTTCTTC
CDR3: CASSSRQGYEQFF

J: TRBJ2-5
V: TRBV7-2
size: -
D: -
DNA: TGTGCCAGCAGCCCCGTGGGGGGCGGGAGCAGTGAGACCCAGTACTTC
CDR3: CASSPVGGGSSETQYF

J: TRBJ1-1
V: TRBV28
size: many
D: -
DNA: TGTGCCAGCAGTCTCGGAACAGTAATGAACACTGAAGCTTTCTTT
CDR3: CASSLGTVMNTEAFF

J: TRBJ2-7
V: TRBV11-2
size: -
D: TRBD2
DNA: TGTGCCAGCAGCTTTGATAGCGGGAGGCACGAGCAGTACTTC
CDR3: CASSFDSGRHEQYF

J: TRBJ2-1
V: TRBV20-1
size: many
D: -
DNA: TGCAGTGCTCGAAGAGAGAGAGGCCGGGGCTACAATGAGCAGTTCTTC
CDR3: CSARRERGRGYNEQFF

J: TRBJ2-5
V: TRBV12-3/TRBV12-4
size: few
D: -
DNA: TGTGCCAGCAGAAAAGACACTGGGTCGGGAGAGACCCAGTACTTC
CDR3: CASRKDTGSGETQYF

J: TRBJ2-1
V: TRBV2
size: many
D: -
DNA: TGTGCCAGCCAGCGGACCAGCTCCTACAATGAGCAGTTCTTC
CDR3: CASQRTSSYNEQFF

J: TRBJ2-1
V: TRBV24-1
size: many
D: TRBD1
DNA: TGTGCCACCAGTGACACACCGGGACAGAACTACAATGAGCAGTTCTTC
CDR3: CATSDTPGQNYNEQFF

J: TRBJ1-5
V: TRBV5-6
size: -
D: -
DNA: TGTGCCAGCAGCTTGGAACAGGCAGGCCAGCCCCAGCATTTT
CDR3: CASSLEQAGQPQHF

J: TRBJ1-2
V: TRBV2
size: many
D: -
DNA: TGTGCCAGCAGTGAATATATGCAGGGAGGAGGCTACACCTTC
CDR3: CASSEYMQGGGYTF

J: TRBJ2-3
V: TRBV27
size: -
D: TRBD2
DNA: TGTGCCAGCAGAATACTAGCGGGAGGTTACACAGATACGCAGTATTTT
CDR3: CASRILAGGYTDTQYF

J: TRBJ1-2
V: TRBV2
size: -
D: -
DNA: TGTGCCAGCAGGGTTTTAACAAGCTACACCTTC
CDR3: CASRVLTSYTF

J: TRBJ2-7
V: TRBV25-1
size: few
D: TRBD1
DNA: TGTGCCACCCAGACAGGGCGGAGCTCCTACGAGCAGTACTTC
CDR3: CATQTGRSSYEQYF

J: TRBJ2-1
V: TRBV7-2
size: many
D: TRBD2
DNA: TGTGCCAGCAGCTCCCCCGGGACTACCAATGGGGGTGAGCAGTTCTTC
CDR3: CASSSPGTTNGGEQFF

J: TRBJ2-7
V: TRBV7-8
size: many
D: -
DNA: TGTGCCAGCAGCTTAGAGTCAAACTCCTACGAGCAGTACTTC
CDR3: CASSLESNSYEQYF

J: TRBJ1-4
V: TRBV25-1
size: -
D: -
DNA: TGTGCCAGCAGTGAAAGGGGTCTGATAGCGAGTGAAAAACTGTTTTTT
CDR3: CASSERGLIASEKLFF

J: TRBJ2-3
V: TRBV24-1
size: many
D: -
DNA: TGTGCCACCGAAACGGATTCCCACGTGGCTCCCGGCAGGGATACGCAGTATTTT
CDR3: CATETDSHVAPGRDTQYF

J: TRBJ2-7
V: TRBV10-2
size: few
D: TRBD1
DNA: TGCGCCACAGGGACAGGGTCTTGGGAGCAGTACTTC
CDR3: CATGTGSWEQYF

J: TRBJ1-1
V: TRBV4-2
size: many
D: -
DNA: TGTGCCAGCACCCAAGGGGAAATAGCTGAAGCTTTCTTT
CDR3: CASTQGEIAEAFF

J: TRBJ2-2
V: TRBV7-9
size: -
D: TRBD1
DNA: TGTGCCAGCGGATGGACAGGGGCTGACACCGGGGAGCTGTTTTTT
CDR3: CASGWTGADTGELFF

J: TRBJ1-1
V: TRBV19
size: -
D: -
DNA: TGTGCCAGTAGGACCCCGGACACTGAAGCTTTCTTT
CDR3: CASRTPDTEAFF

J: TRBJ2-5
V: TRBV20-1
size: many
D: -
DNA: TGCAGTGCTAGTTTCCAAGAGACCCAGTACTTC
CDR3: CSASFQETQYF

J: TRBJ2-2
V: TRBV11-2
size: many
D: -
DNA: TGTGCCAGCAGCGAATCAGGGGCTACGAACACCGGGGAGCTGTTTTTT
CDR3: CASSESGATNTGELFF

J: TRBJ1-1
V: TRBV10-3
size: few
D: -
DNA: TGTGCCATCAGTGAGTCGCCAGGCGGGGAGGGGACTGAAGCTTTCTTT
CDR3: CAISESPGGEGTEAFF

J: TRBJ2-1
V: TRBV30
size: -
D: -
DNA: TGTGCCTGGAGTGTAAGCCCGGGACGGTCGGGCAATGAGCAGTTCTTC
CDR3: CAWSVSPGRSGNEQFF

J: TRBJ1-1
V: TRBV12-3/TRBV12-4
size: many
D: TRBD1
DNA: TGTGCCAGCAGCCGACAATTTCAGGGGGCCCACCTGAACACTGAAGCTTTCTTT
CDR3: CASSRQFQGAHLNTEAFF

J: TRBJ2-3
V: TRBV7-9
size: many
D: TRBD2
DNA: TGTGCCAGCAGCTTGGGGGAGGGCGCGGATACGCAGTATTTT
CDR3: CASSLGEGADTQYF

J: TRBJ1-5
V: TRBV27
size: many
D: -
DNA: TGTGCCAGCAGGACAGTTTATAGCAATCAGCCCCAGCATTTT
CDR3: CASRTVYSNQPQHF

J: TRBJ2-1
V: TRBV7-9
size: many
D: -
DNA: TGTGCCAGCAGCCCATGGACCACTTACAATGAGCAGTTCTTC
CDR3: CASSPWTTYNEQFF

J: TRBJ1-1
V: TRBV7-3
size: many
D: -
DNA: TGTGCCAGCAGCTCCCACCCTCGACTTTTAGGGAGGAGCACTGAAGCTTTCTTT
CDR3: CASSSHPRLLGRSTEAFF

J: TRBJ1-3
V: TRBV12-3/TRBV12-4
size: few
D: -
DNA: TGTGCCAGCACTAATAAGGGGCTGAGGGGAAACACCATATATTTT
CDR3: CASTNKGLRGNTIYF

J: TRBJ2-1
V: TRBV6-1
size: many
D: -
DNA: TGTGCCAGCAGTCAACCACTGAATGAGCAGTTCTTC
CDR3: CASSQPLNEQFF